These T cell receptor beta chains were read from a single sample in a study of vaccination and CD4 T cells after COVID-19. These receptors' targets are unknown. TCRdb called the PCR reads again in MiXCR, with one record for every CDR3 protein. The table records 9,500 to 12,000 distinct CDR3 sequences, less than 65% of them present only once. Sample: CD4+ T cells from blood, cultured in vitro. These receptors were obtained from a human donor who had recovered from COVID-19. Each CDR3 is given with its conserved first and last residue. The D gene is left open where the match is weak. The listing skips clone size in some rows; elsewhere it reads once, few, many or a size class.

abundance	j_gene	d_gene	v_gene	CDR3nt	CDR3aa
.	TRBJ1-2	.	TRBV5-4	TGTGCCAGCAGCCCACAGGAGGACTATGGCTACACCTTC	CASSPQEDYGYTF
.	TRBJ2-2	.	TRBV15	TGTGCCACCAGCAGAGCCCCAGGGCGGTCCGGGGAGCTGTTTTTT	CATSRAPGRSGELFF
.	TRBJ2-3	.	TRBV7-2	TGTGCCAGCAGCATGGACTACTCCACAGATACGCAGTATTTT	CASSMDYSTDTQYF
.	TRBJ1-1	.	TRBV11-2	TGTGCCAGCAGCCTAGAAATGAACACTGAAGCTTTCTTT	CASSLEMNTEAFF
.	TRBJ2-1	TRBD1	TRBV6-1	TGTGCCAGCAGAAGGCCAGGGGGCATGGGTGAGCAGTTCTTC	CASRRPGGMGEQFF
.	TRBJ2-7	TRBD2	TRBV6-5	TGTGCCAGCAGTTACTCGATGGTAGCGGGGACCTCCTACGAGCAGTACTTC	CASSYSMVAGTSYEQYF
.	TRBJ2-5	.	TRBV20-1	TGCAGTGCTCAAGATCAGGAGACCCAGTACTTC	CSAQDQETQYF
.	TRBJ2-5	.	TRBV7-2	TGTGCCAGCAGCCCACCTGAGTGGAGGGAACAGACCCAGTACTTC	CASSPPEWREQTQYF
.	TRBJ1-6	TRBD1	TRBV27	TGTGCCAGCAGTTTAGGGGGACAGGTGGAGGGACCCCTCCACTTT	CASSLGGQVEGPLHF
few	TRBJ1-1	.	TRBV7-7	TGTGCTAGCAGCCTGACACAGAACACTGAAGCTTTCTTT	CASSLTQNTEAFF
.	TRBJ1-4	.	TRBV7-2	TGTGCCAGCAGCTTAGACGGGGGACTCACTAATGAAAAACTGTTTTTT	CASSLDGGLTNEKLFF
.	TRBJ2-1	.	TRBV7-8	TGTGCCAGCAGCTTAGCGGGTGGGGGGGCTAGGAATGAGCAGTTCTTC	CASSLAGGGARNEQFF
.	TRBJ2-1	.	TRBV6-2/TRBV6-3	TGTGCCAGCAGGCAACTCGGACTGGGTCTCTACAATGAGCAGTTCTTC	CASRQLGLGLYNEQFF
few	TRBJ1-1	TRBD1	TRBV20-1	TGCAGTGCCCCTGTGACAGGGGGTGGTGAAGCTTTCTTT	CSAPVTGGGEAFF
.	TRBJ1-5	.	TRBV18	TGTGCCAGCTCACCACCGGAATCCCTTAGCAATCAGCCCCAGCATTTT	CASSPPESLSNQPQHF
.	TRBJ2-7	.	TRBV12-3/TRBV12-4	TGTGCCAGCAGTTTAGTCTACGAGCAGTACTTC	CASSLVYEQYF
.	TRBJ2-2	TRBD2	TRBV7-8	TGTGCCAGCAGGGCCGATAGCGGGAGAACGGGGGAGCTGTTTTTT	CASRADSGRTGELFF
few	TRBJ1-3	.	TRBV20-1	TGCAGTGCTAGAGAGGGGGTGGGCGTCTCTGGAAACACCATATATTTT	CSAREGVGVSGNTIYF
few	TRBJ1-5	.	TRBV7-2	TGTGCCAGCGGGGACGGGAGCAATCAGCCCCAGCATTTT	CASGDGSNQPQHF
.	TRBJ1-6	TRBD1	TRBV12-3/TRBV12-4	TGTGCCAGTTCCGGGACAGGAAATTCACCCCTCCACTTT	CASSGTGNSPLHF
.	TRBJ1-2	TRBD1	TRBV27	TGTGCCAGCAGTATAACAGACAGGGGAGGTCAGGGCTACACCTTC	CASSITDRGGQGYTF
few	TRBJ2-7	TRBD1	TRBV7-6	TGTGCCAGCAGCTTGGGTGGACAGGGTGGCGAGCAGTACTTC	CASSLGGQGGEQYF
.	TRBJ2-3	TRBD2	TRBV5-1	TGCGCCAGCAGCACCCTAGCGGGAGATACGCAGTATTTT	CASSTLAGDTQYF
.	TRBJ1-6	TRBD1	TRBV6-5	TGTGCCAGCAGTTCCGTCGACAGGGGAACTCCCCTCCACTTT	CASSSVDRGTPLHF